These 5 T cell receptor beta chains were all obtained from the same sample, sequenced in a study of CD8+CD57+ T cells in acquired aplastic anemia. Profiling that covered TCR beta VDJ and CDR3 relied on genomic DNA as its template. MiXCR, applied by TCRdb to the reads, yields one record per CDR3 protein. Of 400,000 to 450,000 distinct CDR3 sequences listed, roughly 64% are singletons. Sequencing was carried out using sorted CD4+, CD8+, or CD8+CD57+ T cells (not recorded which) from PBMCs. Source of these receptors: a human donor in good health, serving as a control.

To note about this clonotype: A read error may explain this, as a much larger clone is one base away. The rearrangement uses TRBV6-5 and TRBJ2-7; a weak D match, TRBD2 (5 bases). The germline V and J ends were trimmed by 5 bases and 5 bases, with 13 bases remaining between them. CDR1 is MNHEY, CDR2 SVGAGI, per germline. The CDR3 is 13 amino acids. This chain's CDR3 is CASSEASGNEQYF. The CDR3 DNA follows: TGTGCCAGCAGTGAAGCCTCCGGGAACGAGCAGTACTTC.

This chain uses TRBV6-2 or TRBV6-3 with TRBJ2-5; D might be TRBD2 (5 bases). The CDR3 is 13 residues long. Trimming took 7 bases from V and 1 from J, leaving 10 bases between them. The germline V gene has CDR1 MNHEY and CDR2 SVGEGT. The CDR3 spells CASNPGSQETQYF. The DNA of the CDR3 is TGTGCCAGCAATCCGGGATCCCAAGAGACCCAGTACTTC.

Points on this clonotype: The junction shows a germline mismatch at one end, possibly a read error. The chain is built from TRBV7-9 and TRBJ1-2; D ambiguous. Germline lookup yields CDR1 SEHNR and CDR2 FQNEAQ (reference sequence). The CDR3 has 14 residues. The CDR3, as DNA: TGTGCCAGCAGCTTAACGGCGTCGAAAACTGAAGCTTTCTTC. It translates to CASSLTASKTEAFF.

As for this clonotype: A much larger clonotype is one base distant, so this may be a read error. The chain couples TRBV6-1 to TRBJ2-1; a weak D match, TRBD1 (5 bases). The CDR3 is 15 amino acids. Germline loops: CDR1 MNHNS, CDR2 SASEGT. The CDR3 spells CASSVTWGSYSEQFF. The CDR3 DNA follows: TGTGCCAGCAGTGTTACCTGGGGCTCCTACAGTGAGCAGTTCTTC.

CDR3 DNA sequence: TGCGCCAGCACTAGCGGGAGGGGGCTGGATGATTCACCCCTCCACTTT. As protein: CASTSGRGLDDSPLHF. The chain links TRBV5-1 to TRBJ1-6; 7 nucleotides line up with TRBD1. V lost 6 bases and J lost 8; bases outside the gene matches: 14. Germline CDR1 is SGHRS and CDR2 is YFSETQ. The CDR3 is 16 amino acids.